The 7 T cell receptor beta chains presented below share a single source sample, sequenced in a study of CD8 T cells in ankylosing spondylitis. These TCRs' antigens remain unknown. Study results and limitations: Ankylosing spondylitis blood seemed to carry a telltale TCR beta motif made of several highly homologous variants.

TCRdb ran MiXCR on the 5' RACE reads and lists one entry per CDR3 protein. This repertoire shows about 340,000 distinct CDR3 sequences, approximately 8.2% found once; its top ten account for roughly 14%. Source material: blood, either unsorted or a sorted T cell fraction (not recorded which). The origin of the receptors is a male donor with ankylosing spondylitis.

This CDR3 is CASSLPSGSTDTQYF. Written as DNA, the CDR3 is TGTGCCAGCAGCCTTCCTAGCGGGAGCACAGATACGCAGTATTTT. The J gene is TRBJ2-3, the V gene TRBV7-2; 8 nucleotides line up with TRBD2. V dropped 5 bases and J dropped 0; count of bases not matched to a gene: 4. Germline V CDR1 and CDR2: SGHTA, FQGNSA. The CDR3 covers 15 residues. Looking up the rest from reference TRBV7-2 and TRBJ2-3 gives the full variable domain: GAGVSQSPSNKVTEKGKDVELRCDPISGHTALYWYRQSLGQGLEFLIYFQGNSAPDKSGLPSDRFSAERTGGSVSTLTIQRTQQEDSAVYLCASSLPSGSTDTQYFGPGTRLTVL.

This chain uses TRBV10-3 with TRBJ2-5, with D possibly TRBD1 on 5 matching bases. CDR1 is ENHRY and CDR2 is SYGVKD in the germline V gene. The V end lost 0 bases, the J end lost 4 bases, and 9 bases lay between the germline ends. The CDR3 is made up of 14 amino acids. The chain's CDR3 is CAISESRGGETQYF. In DNA, the CDR3 is TGTGCCATCAGTGAGTCAAGGGGTGGAGAGACCCAGTACTTC.

This clonotype showed up many times. The chain joins TRBV12-3 or TRBV12-4 to TRBJ1-1, with a tentative D call TRBD1 (6 bases). V lost 6 bases and J 4 bases, leaving 18 bases between the germline ends. This CDR3 has 15 amino acids. DNA of the CDR3: TGTGCCAGCAGACCCGGGTTTTTCAGGGGCACTGAAGCTTTCTTT. This translates into CASRPGFFRGTEAFF.

This clonotype occurred a few times. J is TRBJ2-3 and V is TRBV5-5; D unresolved. Germline CDR1 is SGHKS and CDR2 is YYEKEE (reference sequence). Trimming pared 1 base from V and 2 bases from J, leaving 11 bases between. The CDR3 is made up of 15 amino acids. CDR3 region: CASSLSLQTTDTQYF. The CDR3 region has the DNA TGTGCCAGCAGCTTGTCGCTCCAAACCACAGATACGCAGTATTTT.

This clonotype was picked up a small number of times. The J gene is TRBJ1-1, the V gene TRBV20-1, with D tentatively TRBD1 (6 bases). There are 16 residues in the CDR3. Germline values: CDR1 DFQATT, CDR2 SNEGSKA (reference sequence). Trimming stripped 2 bases from V and 0 bases from J, with 16 bases between. The CDR3 DNA is TGCAGTGCTAGACGGAATCCAGGGGAAATGAACACTGAAGCTTTCTTT. This gives the protein CSARRNPGEMNTEAFF.

V is TRBV20-1 and J is TRBJ2-1; 7 bases line up with TRBD1. After removal of 2 bases from V and 8 bases from J, the junction contained 3 bases not matched to a gene. The germline V gene has CDR1 DFQATT and CDR2 SNEGSKA (reference sequence). The CDR3 consists of 12 residues. CDR3 nucleotide sequence: TGCAGTGCTAGACGGGACAGCGATGAGCAGTTCTTC. It is translated as CSARRDSDEQFF.

This chain joins TRBV6-1 and TRBJ2-2; D is perhaps TRBD2 (6 bases). Germline lookup yields CDR1 MNHNS and CDR2 SASEGT. The CDR3 length is 13 residues. Trimming removed 5 bases at V and 4 bases at J, with 8 bases between. CDR3 sequence reads: CASSQEGTGELFF. The CDR3 DNA reads as TGTGCCAGCAGTCAGGAGGGCACCGGGGAGCTGTTTTTT.